This is a list of T cell receptor beta chains from one sample in a study of blood T cell repertoires in COVID-19. Data came from immunoSEQ multiplex PCR; TCRdb stores just in-frame clones and leaves some out. The table lists 200,000 to 250,000 clones, roughly 85% of them singletons. Sequenced input: peripheral blood. The receptors stem from a woman aged 80 or over with acute or convalescent COVID-19. Each CDR3 is given with its conserved first and last residue. The D gene is left open where the match is weak.

TRBV6-5	.	15	TRBJ1-5	CASRARNNSNQPQHF
TRBV18	.	16	TRBJ1-2	CASSPAGSAIVYGYTF
TRBV2	.	13	TRBJ1-6	CASSSEGDSPLHF
TRBV11-2	.	15	TRBJ1-5	CASSLGPGGNQPQHF
TRBV10-3	.	15	TRBJ2-3	CAISEDSSSTDTQYF
TRBV20-1	.	13	TRBJ1-2	CSASTGIGYGYTF
TRBV7-2	TRBD2	19	TRBJ2-3	CASSLATLSGGVFTDTQYF
TRBV19	.	15	TRBJ1-5	CATDQGQAHNQPQHF
TRBV7-9	TRBD1	17	TRBJ2-7	CASSRFLTRDRVNEQYF
TRBV7-6	.	16	TRBJ1-1	CASSLGPTTMNTEAFF
TRBV7-9	TRBD2	16	TRBJ2-3	CASSLAVGGRTDTQYF
TRBV3-1/TRBV3-2	TRBD1	15	TRBJ2-5	CASSRSTGGQETQYF
TRBV6-4	.	14	TRBJ2-2	CASKPGANTGELFF
TRBV5-6	TRBD1	14	TRBJ1-1	CASSLVDRGHEAFF
TRBV5-6	TRBD1	14	TRBJ1-2	CASGQGARGYGYTF
TRBV5-1	.	16	TRBJ1-3	CASSSSGLSSGNTIYF
TRBV6-4	.	15	TRBJ1-2	CANLGVRDTNYGYTF
TRBV5-4	.	16	TRBJ1-4	CASSLAAGGGGEKLFF
TRBV2	TRBD1	14	TRBJ1-5	CASSEQGGNQPQHF
TRBV5-6	.	15	TRBJ2-1	CASSFQGQGYNEQFF
TRBV29-1	TRBD1	13	TRBJ2-7	CSASTGLGIEQYF
TRBV6-5	.	15	TRBJ1-1	CASSLEGGVNTEAFF
TRBV3-1/TRBV3-2	TRBD2	15	TRBJ2-3	CASSQGGLVTDTQYF
TRBV10-3	.	14	TRBJ2-5	CAISESTRPETQYF
TRBV7-2	TRBD1	15	TRBJ2-3	CASSLTRTGWDTQYF
TRBV3-1/TRBV3-2	TRBD2	15	TRBJ2-7	CASSQVAGRGGEQYF
TRBV9	.	13	TRBJ1-1	CASSVDRNTEAFF
TRBV20-1	.	14	TRBJ2-2	CSATDRMNTGELFF
TRBV15	.	15	TRBJ1-4	CATSRGRDSGEKLFF
TRBV6-5	.	13	TRBJ1-1	CASSTQMNTEAFF
TRBV18	TRBD1	15	TRBJ2-3	CASSQGGQVTDTQYF
TRBV7-3	TRBD2	15	TRBJ2-1	CASSVGGLVGNEQFF
TRBV3-1/TRBV3-2	.	14	TRBJ1-6	CASSHTDSNSPLHF